These 27 T cell receptor beta chains share one sample of origin, sequenced in a study of cytomegalovirus exposure and HLA in healthy donors. Primers for the PCR totalled 60 Vbeta and 13 Jbeta. TCRdb keeps only in-frame clones here, not all; method: immunoSEQ multiplex PCR. The sample has about 150,000 clones, roughly 79% seen once; the top ten hold approximately 7%. Sequencing was performed on PBMCs. These receptors were obtained from a woman aged 40 to 50 in good health and CMV-seropositive.

The chain has TRBV30 and TRBJ1-6, with a weak D call TRBD1 (6 bases). The V end was cut by 1 base, the J end by 9 bases, with 13 bases between. This CDR3 is built from 14 residues. From germline, CDR1 is GTSNPN and CDR2 SVGIG (reference sequence). The CDR3 region is CAWSEGLGASPLHF. For the CDR3, the DNA is TGTGCCTGGAGTGAGGGGCTGGGGGCTTCACCCCTCCACTTT.

The CDR3 nucleotides are TGTGCCTGGAGAAACAGGGGGCTCAACGAGCAGTACTTC. Protein: CAWRNRGLNEQYF. The rearrangement links TRBV30 to TRBJ2-7; 9 bases fit TRBD1. V was clipped by 3 bases and J by 5 bases; unmatched bases: 5. Germline V gives CDR1 GTSNPN, CDR2 SVGIG (reference sequence). This CDR3 region has 13 residues.

The gene calls are TRBV7-3 and TRBJ2-5, with 12 bases identical to TRBD1. Trimming took 5 bases from V and 7 from J; bases not matched to a gene: 17. In germline, CDR1 is SGHTA, CDR2 FQGTGA. This CDR3 contains 18 residues. The chain's CDR3 is CASSLSPGQGALGGTQYF. The CDR3 DNA follows: TGTGCCAGCAGCCTTTCCCCGGGACAGGGGGCGTTAGGCGGGACCCAGTACTTC. The variable domain in full, with the rest retrieved from reference TRBV7-3 and TRBJ2-5, is GAGVSQTPSNKVTEKGKYVELRCDPISGHTALYWYRQSLGQGPEFLIYFQGTGAADDSGLPNDRFFAVRPEGSVSTLKIQRTERGDSAVYLCASSLSPGQGALGGTQYFGPGTRLLVL.

This rearrangement joins TRBV30 to TRBJ1-2; no clear D. The CDR3 totals 14 residues. Per germline, CDR1 GTSNPN and CDR2 SVGIG (reference sequence). The V and J ends lost 3 bases and 5 bases respectively, with 16 bases between them. The CDR3: CAWSGLPPYYGYTF. CDR3 DNA sequence: TGTGCCTGGAGCGGTCTACCCCCCTATTATGGCTACACCTTC.

The chain carries TRBV11-3 and TRBJ2-7; D possibly corresponds to TRBD2 (7 bases). Germline assignment: CDR1 SGHNT and CDR2 YENEEA. The CDR3 is 15 amino acids. Trimming removed 1 base from V and 2 bases from J, with 12 bases in between. The CDR3 sequence is CASSLVAGAPYEQYF. The CDR3 DNA follows: TGTGCCAGCAGCTTAGTGGCGGGGGCCCCCTACGAGCAGTACTTC.

The chain recombines TRBV5-5 with TRBJ1-6; D gene unclear. Germline lookup yields CDR1 SGHKS and CDR2 YYEKEE (reference sequence). V dropped 0 bases and J dropped 3 bases, with 7 bases sitting between them. The CDR3 spans 15 residues. CDR3 protein: CASSLAGYYNSPLHF. Here the CDR3 DNA reads TGTGCCAGCAGCTTGGCGGGTTACTATAATTCACCCCTCCACTTT.

This chain connects TRBV19 to TRBJ1-1; D is unresolved. Germline assignment: CDR1 LNHDA and CDR2 SQIVND (reference sequence). The V and J ends lost 0 bases and 1 base respectively, with 6 bases between them. The CDR3 has 14 amino acids. The CDR3 is CASSIEGWNTEAFF. CDR3 nucleotides: TGTGCCAGTAGTATAGAGGGCTGGAACACTGAAGCTTTCTTT.

Note on this clone: One junction end does not reproduce the germline sequence, and a read error may be involved. The chain has TRBV19 and TRBJ1-2; 9 bases agree with TRBD1. Germline values: CDR1 LNHDA, CDR2 SQIVND (reference sequence). The CDR3 sequence is 11 residues long. CDR3 coding DNA: TGTGCCAGTGGCCTCGGGACAGGGATCGACTTC. As protein: CASGLGTGIDF. The full variable domain, its missing parts supplied by reference TRBV19 and TRBJ1-2, is DGGITQSPKYLFRKEGQNVTLSCEQNLNHDAMYWYRQDPGQGLRLIYYSQIVNDFQKGDIAEGYSVSREKKESFPLTVTSAQKNPTAFYLCASGLGTGIDFGSGTRLTVV.

The rearrangement links TRBV30 to TRBJ2-5, with D possibly being TRBD1 (6 bases). The V gene lost 5 bases and the J gene lost 0 bases, with 10 bases spanning the gap. CDR1 and CDR2 (germline): GTSNPN, SVGIG (reference sequence). The length of the CDR3 is 13 residues. CDR3 protein: CAWDGQYQETQYF. In nucleotides, the CDR3 is TGTGCCTGGGATGGACAGTACCAAGAGACCCAGTACTTC.

DNA for the CDR3: TGTGCCAGCAGCTTACGGCTGCCCCCGAAACCCGGGACAGGGGGCTCCGGGGAGCTGTTTTTT. It yields the protein CASSLRLPPKPGTGGSGELFF. This chain connects TRBV7-8 to TRBJ2-2; 12 bases agree with TRBD1. With V trimmed by 2 bases and J by 6 bases, 19 bases remained unmatched. Germline CDR1 SGHVS, CDR2 FQNEAQ. This CDR3 has 21 amino acids.

This chain joins TRBV2 and TRBJ2-5; the D gene is possibly TRBD2 (6 bases). V gave up 3 bases and J gave up 11 bases, with 10 bases separating them. CDR3 length: 11 amino acids. Germline V CDR1 and CDR2: SNHLY, FYNNEI. The CDR3 is CASSDPGEQYF. CDR3 DNA sequence: TGTGCCAGCAGTGACCCGGGAGAGCAGTACTTC. The full variable domain, in which reference TRBV2 and TRBJ2-5 provide the parts outside the CDR3, is EPEVTQTPSHQVTQMGQEVILRCVPISNHLYFYWYRQILGQKVEFLVSFYNNEISEKSEIFDDQFSVERPDGSNFTLKIRSTKLEDSAMYFCASSDPGEQYFGPGTRLLVL.

The V and J genes are TRBV29-1 and TRBJ2-7; TRBD1 might be the D (6 bases). This CDR3 is built from 14 residues. The V gene lost 5 bases and the J gene lost 4 bases, with 18 bases spanning the gap. Germline V gene sequence: CDR1 SQVTM, CDR2 ANQGSEA. CDR3 DNA sequence: TGCAGCGTTACCCACTCCGGGACAACATACGAGCAGTACTTC. This encodes CSVTHSGTTYEQYF.

The chain has TRBV15 and TRBJ1-4; D unresolved. Germline-derived CDR1 and CDR2 are LNHNV and YYDKDF (reference sequence). The CDR3 is 13 amino acids. The V and J ends lost 7 bases and 0 bases respectively, with 6 bases between them. The CDR3 DNA reads TGTGCCACCACGGGTGCAACTAATGAAAAACTGTTTTTT. As protein: CATTGATNEKLFF.

This clone came up once. The V gene is TRBV9, the J gene TRBJ2-7; D not resolved. CDR3 length: 15 amino acids. With 1 base removed from V and 2 bases from J, the gap between germline ends came to 13 bases. The germline V gene encodes CDR1 SGDLS and CDR2 YYNGEE. CDR3 DNA: TGTGCCAGCAGCGTATTAACCTCTCGGGCCTACGAGCAGTACTTC. Translated: CASSVLTSRAYEQYF.

The rearrangement links TRBV6-1 to TRBJ1-2, with D possibly TRBD1 on 5 matching bases. V gave up 5 bases and J gave up 5 bases, with 18 bases separating them. CDR1 is MNHNS, CDR2 SASEGT, per germline. The length of the CDR3 is 15 residues. DNA of the CDR3: TGTGCCAGCAGTTTTACGGCGTGGGGGGATTATGGCTACACCTTC. It codes for CASSFTAWGDYGYTF.

J is TRBJ2-7 and V is TRBV28; D remains unclear. V lost 5 bases, J lost 2 bases, and 10 bases lay in between. The CDR3 totals 13 residues. Germline values: CDR1 MDHEN, CDR2 SYDVKM. The CDR3 region has the DNA TGTGCCAGCAGTCTAACCGATACCTACGAGCAGTACTTC. This translates into CASSLTDTYEQYF.

This chain links TRBV9 with TRBJ2-1, with D possibly matching TRBD2 (6 bases). Germline assignment: CDR1 SGDLS and CDR2 YYNGEE. The CDR3 loop spans 13 amino acids. The germline V and J ends were trimmed by 3 bases and 6 bases, with 10 bases remaining between them. The chain's CDR3 is CASSEGTRNEQFF. As DNA, the CDR3 is TGTGCCAGCAGCGAGGGGACTCGCAATGAGCAGTTCTTC.

This chain connects TRBV30 to TRBJ1-5; maybe TRBD1 (6 bases). The CDR3 totals 17 residues. With 2 bases removed from V and 0 bases from J, the gap between germline ends came to 17 bases. CDR1 is GTSNPN, CDR2 SVGIG, per germline (reference sequence). The CDR3 DNA sequence: TGTGCCTGGAGTAGGGGGGGCGTAAGTCATAGCAATCAGCCCCAGCATTTT. It yields the protein CAWSRGGVSHSNQPQHF.

V usage is TRBV6-1 and J usage is TRBJ2-5; TRBD2 matches at 12 bases. Unmatched junction bases numbered 5, after V lost 2 bases and J lost 4 bases. The CDR3 runs to 16 residues. The V gene's germline CDR1 is MNHNS and CDR2 SASEGT. CDR3 coding DNA: TGTGCCAGCAGTGAAAGGGTACTAGCGGGGGGAGAGACCCAGTACTTC. Translated: CASSERVLAGGETQYF.

This sequence joins TRBV2 and TRBJ2-5; TRBD1 agrees at 9 bases. Near its end, the DNA agrees better with TRBJ2-7, so the J call may be wrong. The CDR3 loop spans 13 amino acids. In germline, CDR1 is SNHLY, CDR2 FYNNEI. The CDR3 spells CASSRDRAYEQYF. The CDR3 bases are TGTGCCAGCTCCCGGGACAGGGCTTACGAGCAGTACTTC.

The chain has TRBV5-1 and TRBJ1-4, with no clear D. The CDR3 covers 15 residues. Germline V gene data show CDR1 as SGHRS and CDR2 as YFSETQ. With 1 base removed from V and 0 bases from J, the gap between germline ends came to 7 bases. CDR3 nucleotides: TGCGCCAGCAGCTTGTTGGGCACAACTAATGAAAAACTGTTTTTT. Residues: CASSLLGTTNEKLFF.

This rearrangement joins TRBV14 to TRBJ1-2; a possible D gene is TRBD1 (5 bases). Per germline, CDR1 SGHDN and CDR2 FVKESK. Trimming pared 7 bases from V and 2 bases from J, leaving 14 bases between. The CDR3 length is 14 residues. DNA for the CDR3: TGTGCCAGCAAAGGGGACTCCACCAACTATGGCTACACCTTC. Encoded protein: CASKGDSTNYGYTF.

This clone has only a few counts. The chain combines TRBV30 with TRBJ1-2; no clear D gene. Trimming stripped 3 bases from V and 8 bases from J, with 13 bases between. The CDR3 covers 12 residues. Germline CDR1 and CDR2: GTSNPN and SVGIG (reference sequence). This CDR3 reads CAWRDGGWGYTF. For the CDR3, the DNA is TGTGCCTGGAGAGACGGAGGATGGGGCTACACCTTC.

The V gene is TRBV7-8, the J gene TRBJ2-3; D is uncertain. The V gene's germline CDR1 is SGHVS and CDR2 FQNEAQ. This CDR3 is built from 12 residues. The V end was cut by 5 bases, the J end by 0 bases, with 3 bases between. The CDR3 DNA reads as TGTGCCAGCAGCCCGAGCACAGATACGCAGTATTTT. It is translated as CASSPSTDTQYF.

Of note for this clone: Other DNA sequences in the same sample also yield this CDR3. The V and J genes are TRBV10-1 and TRBJ2-1; 9 bases are shared with TRBD2. With 3 bases clipped from V and 7 bases from J, the junction kept 7 bases outside the gene matches. Germline V gene data show CDR1 as WNHNN and CDR2 as SYGVQD (reference sequence). CDR3 length: 15 residues. CDR3 sequence: CASSEGGGGANEQFF. In nucleotides, the CDR3 is TGCGCCAGCAGTGAAGGAGGCGGGGGGGCGAATGAGCAGTTCTTC.

This clone was seen a few times. J is TRBJ1-5 and V is TRBV6-1; D call uncertain. In germline, CDR1 is MNHNS, CDR2 SASEGT. V gave up 5 bases and J gave up 1 base, with 9 bases separating them. There are 14 residues in the CDR3. In DNA, the CDR3 is TGTGCCAGCAGTACAGTTAGGAGCAATCAGCCCCAGCATTTT. Protein sequence: CASSTVRSNQPQHF.

A few counts support this clone. The V gene is TRBV6-5, the J gene TRBJ1-1; D is unresolved. V shed 0 bases and J shed 6 bases, with 11 bases lying between them. The CDR3 totals 14 residues. CDR1 MNHEY and CDR2 SVGAGI come from the germline V gene. DNA of the CDR3: TGTGCCAGCAGTTACTCACCTATGGTGGCTGAAGCTTTCTTT. It codes for CASSYSPMVAEAFF.